This T cell receptor beta chain derives from a study of shared clonotypes between healthy human individuals. Study-level results: Sampling used blood alone; tissue repertoires probably differ. For naive CD4 cells, roughly 4.8% of clonotypes were shared across a handful of donors.

TCRdb's copy holds only in-frame clones and misses some; the assay was immunoSEQ multiplex PCR. The table lists approximately 2,000,000 clones, around 93% of them singletons. The junction had 5 bases not matched to a gene; V was cut back by 4 bases and J by 2 bases. The CDR3 runs to 15 residues. In germline, CDR1 is SGDLS, CDR2 YYNGEE. As for this clone: Antigen: not known.

It was CD45RO-negative cells, positively selected for CCR7, that made up naive CD8 cells, with terminally differentiated effector memory CD45RA+ cells excluded. The genes are TRBV9 and TRBJ2-2, with 7 bases fitting TRBD2. The specimen sequenced was naive CD8+ T cells from PBMCs. This receptor was identified in a man between 18 and 29 years old in good health. Some clones in this sample may be carry-over from other donors' samples. The CDR3 spells CASSLGGSNTGELFF. In DNA form, the CDR3 reads TGTGCCAGCAGCCTCGGGGGGTCCAACACCGGGGAGCTGTTTTTT. The full variable domain, in which reference TRBV9 and TRBJ2-2 provide the parts outside the CDR3, is DSGVTQTPKHLITATGQRVTLRCSPRSGDLSVYWYQQSLDQGLQFLIQYYNGEERAKGNILERFSAQQFPDLHSELNLSSLELGDSALYFCASSLGGSNTGELFFGEGSRLTVL.